The clone carrying this TCR beta chain came up once. What it recognizes is unknown. The sample originates from a study of cytomegalovirus exposure and HLA in healthy donors. Primers included in the PCR were 60 Vbeta and 13 Jbeta primers. Sequencing was performed with immunoSEQ multiplex PCR; in TCRdb, only in-frame clones are kept and a portion is missing. The table includes tens of thousands of clones, 70% to 75% detected once. Findings and limits, study-wide: An assumption of roughly uniform sequencing depth across donors underlay the presence/absence analyses. Cytomegalovirus association was assigned to about 150 TCR beta chains.

Sequencing used PBMCs. This sequence originates from a human donor in good health.

The CDR3: CASSPISGNTYNEQFF. CDR3 DNA: TGCGCCAGCAGCCCCATTAGCGGTAACACCTACAATGAGCAGTTCTTC. The chain links TRBV5-1 to TRBJ2-1; the D gene is possibly TRBD2 (6 bases). Germline values: CDR1 SGHRS, CDR2 YFSETQ. There are 16 residues in the CDR3. Trimming cost V 4 bases and J 2 bases, with 16 bases left between them.